Below are 5 T cell receptor beta chains sequenced from a single sample in a study of regulatory T cells in long-lasting Graves disease. The time point here: newly diagnosed GD, antithyroid drugs for less than 3 months. RNA extracted from PBMCs served as the sequencing template. CDR3 regions were amplified by Arm-PCR using iRepertoire HTBI primers to build TCR beta libraries. TCRdb re-called the multiplex PCR reads through MiXCR, storing one row per CDR3 protein. This sample has over 350,000 distinct CDR3 sequences, with 15% found just once. The same specimen was also included in a second study, on T cells in Graves' hyperthyroidism and ophthalmopathy.

Sequencing was performed on peripheral blood mononuclear cells (PBMCs), taken at new diagnosis, from a patient treated with antithyroid drugs. All receptors come from a middle-aged woman with Graves disease.

There are many counts of this clonotype. The chain has TRBV30 and TRBJ2-5; 15 positions agree with TRBD2. The V gene end was trimmed by 0 bases and the J gene end by 2 bases; junction bases not matched to a gene: 7. This CDR3 is built from 18 residues. The germline V gene has CDR1 GTSNPN and CDR2 SVGIG (reference sequence). The CDR3 bases are TGTGCCTGGAGTGTACTCGGACTAGCGGGAGGGCTGCAAGAGACCCAGTACTTC. This sequence encodes CAWSVLGLAGGLQETQYF.

This clonotype has ten or more counts. The chain combines TRBV7-8 with TRBJ2-3; TRBD2 might be the D (6 bases). CDR3 length: 15 residues. Germline-derived CDR1 and CDR2 are SGHVS and FQNEAQ. V dropped 5 bases and J dropped 1 base, with 13 bases sitting between them. CDR3 bases: TGTGCCAGCAGCCTGAATGGCGGGGGCACAGATACGCAGTATTTT. Translated: CASSLNGGGTDTQYF.

Many counts were recorded for this clonotype. The chain links TRBV2 to TRBJ2-2; TRBD2 matches at 10 bases. CDR3 size: 16 residues. Trimming removed 3 bases from V and 7 bases from J; junction bases left unmatched: 8. In germline, CDR1 is SNHLY, CDR2 FYNNEI. The DNA of the CDR3 is TGTGCCAGCAGTGAGCTAGCGGGAGTTGAAGGCGGGGAGCTGTTTTTT. It encodes CASSELAGVEGGELFF. The whole variable domain, remainder taken from reference TRBV2 and TRBJ2-2, is EPEVTQTPSHQVTQMGQEVILRCVPISNHLYFYWYRQILGQKVEFLVSFYNNEISEKSEIFDDQFSVERPDGSNFTLKIRSTKLEDSAMYFCASSELAGVEGGELFFGEGSRLTVL.

There are many counts of this clonotype. This sequence joins TRBV7-8 and TRBJ2-7; TRBD1 agrees at 8 bases. Germline trimming cut 4 bases from V and 6 bases from J; bases unmatched to any gene: 5. The CDR3 covers 13 residues. Germline-derived CDR1 and CDR2 are SGHVS and FQNEAQ. The CDR3 sequence: CASSSGQGLEQYF. The CDR3 region has the DNA TGTGCCAGCAGCTCCGGACAGGGACTCGAGCAGTACTTC.

This clonotype was counted between two and nine times. This sequence joins TRBV10-3 and TRBJ1-1; D unresolved. Looked up from germline, CDR1 is ENHRY and CDR2 is SYGVKD. Trimming left V 6 bases short and J 3 bases short, with 11 bases between. The CDR3 is made up of 13 amino acids. Here the CDR3 DNA reads TGTGCCATCAGGGGAACAACGGACACTGAAGCTTTCTTT. Its translation: CAIRGTTDTEAFF.